This record looks at one TCR beta chain sequence and its context. Its antigen is as yet unknown. This table comes from immunoSEQ multiplex PCR, and its TCRdb copy is limited to in-frame clones, with some not included. The repertoire holds thousands of clones, 30% to 40% seen once, with approximately 16% in the top ten. V lost 2 bases to trimming and J lost 4 bases, with 18 bases between them. CDR1 is MNHNS, CDR2 SASEGT, per germline. This CDR3 contains 16 residues. The data derive from a study of T cell clones after liver transplantation. TCRbeta sequences of proliferating CFSE-low MLR cells were labeled alloreactive.

The sequenced sample consisted of CD4+ T cells from cultured PBMCs. The origin of this receptor is a human patient who received a liver transplant. Some T cells could come from the graft donor. The rearrangement joins TRBV6-1 to TRBJ2-7; TRBD2 is a possible D gene (5 bases). The CDR3: CASSEIVGLAGYEQYF. In nucleotides, the CDR3 is TGTGCCAGCAGTGAAATAGTCGGTCTAGCTGGGTACGAGCAGTACTTC.